These 5 T cell receptor beta chains were sequenced from one sample in a study of beta chain features in type 1 diabetes. Expressed TCRB transcripts were sequenced because the isolated RNA had all been reverse transcribed beforehand. Libraries were prepared by immunoSEQ multiplex PCR; TCRdb keeps only in-frame clonotypes and omits some of them. The sample consists of 200,000 to 250,000 clones, approximately 15% of them appearing once. Their antigens remain unidentified. Whole-study results and caveats: Shortening that was moderate but significant affected the TCRB CDR3s of Type 1 diabetes patients in all four CD4+ subsets.

The sample taken for sequencing was naive CD4+ T cells from blood. These receptor sequences come from a man under 40 with type 1 diabetes.

The chain couples TRBV29-1 to TRBJ2-1; 9 bases are shared with TRBD2. The length of the CDR3 is 15 residues. V was clipped by 3 bases and J by 6 bases; unmatched bases: 9. The germline V gene encodes CDR1 SQVTM and CDR2 ANQGSEA. The CDR3 here is CSVDRLAGDPNEQFF. The DNA for the CDR3 is TGCAGCGTTGACAGGTTAGCGGGAGACCCCAATGAGCAGTTCTTC.

The J gene is TRBJ2-7, the V gene TRBV7-6; 11 nucleotides line up with TRBD2. V shed 4 bases and J 3 bases; nucleotides not matched to a gene: 17. The CDR3 is 19 amino acids. CDR1 and CDR2 from the germline V gene are SGHVS and FNYEAQ. The CDR3 DNA follows: TGTGCCAGCAGCTCCCCGAGCCCAAAACTAGCGGGAGAAAGCTACGAGCAGTACTTC. Protein product: CASSSPSPKLAGESYEQYF.

This clone was observed a few times. This chain links TRBV9 with TRBJ2-5; 10 positions match TRBD1. Looked up from germline, CDR1 is SGDLS and CDR2 is YYNGEE. The CDR3 spans 15 residues. V shed 5 bases and J 1 base; nucleotides not matched to a gene: 5. CDR3 DNA: TGTGCCAGCAGTCGGGGGACAGGGGTCCAAGAGACCCAGTACTTC. Encoded protein: CASSRGTGVQETQYF.

CDR3 loop: CASSPRREAGYTF. DNA for the CDR3: TGTGCCAGCAGCCCACGTAGGGAGGCGGGCTACACCTTC. The rearrangement joins TRBV7-6 to TRBJ1-2; D ambiguous. Looked up from germline, CDR1 is SGHVS and CDR2 is FNYEAQ. This CDR3 spans 13 amino acids. V dropped 5 bases and J dropped 8 bases, with 15 bases sitting between them.

The J gene is TRBJ1-4, the V gene TRBV4-1, with D tentatively TRBD1 (5 bases). The V and J ends lost 3 bases and 2 bases respectively, with 10 bases between them. This CDR3 spans 15 amino acids. Germline assignment: CDR1 MGHRA and CDR2 YSYEKL. The CDR3 DNA is TGCGCCAGCAGCCAGACGCAGGGCACTAATGAAAAACTGTTTTTT. Amino acids: CASSQTQGTNEKLFF.